This TCR beta chain was retrieved from a study of blood T cell repertoires in COVID-19. The CDR3 covers 15 residues. V lost 4 bases, J lost 0 bases, and 10 bases lay in between. The V gene's germline CDR1 is MNHEY and CDR2 SVGAGI. Only in-frame clones appear in the TCRdb table, and some are missing; sequencing was by immunoSEQ multiplex PCR. The sample has roughly 230,000 clones, roughly 91% seen once. Specimen: peripheral blood. This TCR derives from a man aged 25-40 years with COVID-19, enrolled during active disease. The gene calls are TRBV6-5 and TRBJ1-5; no firm D call. DNA for the CDR3: TGTGCCAGCAGTTTGGATCCGGGTAGCAATCAGCCCCAGCATTTT. It specifies CASSLDPGSNQPQHF.